Sequencing of this T cell receptor beta chain was carried out in a study of Graves' ophthalmopathy and Graves' hyperthyroidism. Findings of the study overall: A 13-signature model separated ophthalmopathy from stable hyperthyroidism, roughly 86% sensitivity, around 78% specificity.

New diagnoses, under 2 months' duration, and ages 18 to 65 characterized the hyperthyroidism patients. Researchers turned away patients with other autoimmune diseases, uncontrolled infections, pregnancy or lactation. A 10 ml volume of fresh peripheral blood provided the PBMCs. RNA transcripts yielded amplified TCR beta CDR3 regions. Second-round multiplex PCR came after a first-round RT-PCR that employed HTBI primers. MiXCR was run by TCRdb on the multiplex PCR reads, yielding one entry per CDR3 protein. The table shows about 400,000 distinct CDR3 sequences, with approximately 15% occurring only once. There are many counts of this clonotype. Its target is unknown. Sequenced input: peripheral blood. The sequence derives from a woman between 18 and 29 years old with stable Graves' hyperthyroidism.

DNA for the CDR3: TGTGCCAGCAGCAAGGACCCCGCCTGGAACACTGAAGCTTTCTTT. Translated: CASSKDPAWNTEAFF. The chain uses TRBV11-3 and TRBJ1-1; D not resolved. The CDR3 totals 15 residues. Deletions cut 5 bases from V and 1 base from J, with 14 bases between. Per the germline V gene, CDR1 is SGHNT and CDR2 is YENEEA.